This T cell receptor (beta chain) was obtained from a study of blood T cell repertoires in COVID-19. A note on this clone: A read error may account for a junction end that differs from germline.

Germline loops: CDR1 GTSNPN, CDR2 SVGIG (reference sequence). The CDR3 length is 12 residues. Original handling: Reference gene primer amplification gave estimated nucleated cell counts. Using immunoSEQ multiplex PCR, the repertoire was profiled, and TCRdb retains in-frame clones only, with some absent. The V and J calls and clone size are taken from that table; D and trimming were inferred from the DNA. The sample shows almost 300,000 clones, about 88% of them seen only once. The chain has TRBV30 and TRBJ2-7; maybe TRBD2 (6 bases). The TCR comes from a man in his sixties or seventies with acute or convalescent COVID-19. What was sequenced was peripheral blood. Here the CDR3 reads CAWNSIPGLRGF. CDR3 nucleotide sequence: TGTGCCTGGAACTCGATACCGGGACTGAGGGGATTC. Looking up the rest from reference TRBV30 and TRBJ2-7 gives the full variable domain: SQTIHQWPATLVQPVGSPLSLECTVEGTSNPNLYWYRQAAGRGLQLLFYSVGIGQISSEVPQNLSASRPQDRQFILSSKKLLLSDSGFYLCAWNSIPGLRGFGPGTRLTVT.